A selection of T cell receptor beta chains follows, all from one sample in a study of identical twins. TCRdb ran MiXCR on the 5' RACE reads and lists one entry per CDR3 protein. The data show approximately 1.8 million distinct CDR3 sequences, 25% to 35% seen once. The specimen was cord blood. The source is a newborn girl in good health. The CDR3 runs from the conserved cysteine through the conserved F or W. D genes are given only for firm matches. Not all rows give a size; the values are once, few, many and, for expanded clones, a class.

TRBD1	TRBV27	TRBJ1-2	many	15	CASSPRTGGNYGYTF	TGTGCCAGCAGTCCCAGGACAGGGGGTAACTATGGCTACACCTTC
-	TRBV10-3	TRBJ1-2	few	17	CAISESRGNPAGYGYTF	TGTGCCATCAGTGAGTCGCGAGGGAATCCCGCGGGGTATGGCTACACCTTC
-	TRBV6-1	TRBJ2-7	-	11	CASSDRITQYF	TGTGCCAGCAGTGACAGAATCACCCAGTACTTC
TRBD1	TRBV5-6	TRBJ1-2	few	14	CASSLEGGGSGYTF	TGTGCCAGCAGCTTGGAGGGAGGGGGCAGTGGCTACACCTTC
TRBD2	TRBV10-3	TRBJ2-3	-	16	CAISRLAGLGTDTQYF	TGTGCCATCAGTCGACTAGCGGGACTGGGCACAGATACGCAGTATTTT
-	TRBV6-5	TRBJ1-2	-	12	CASSPAGNGYTF	TGTGCCAGCAGTCCCGCGGGAAATGGCTACACCTTC
TRBD1	TRBV29-1	TRBJ2-3	-	14	CSVVYEGQGDTQYF	TGCAGCGTTGTTTATGAAGGACAGGGTGATACGCAGTATTTT
-	TRBV29-1	TRBJ1-2	many	12	CSVVDSNYGYTF	TGCAGCGTCGTGGACAGTAACTATGGCTACACCTTC
-	TRBV5-1	TRBJ1-4	-	15	CASRGALQTNEKLFF	TGCGCCAGCAGGGGGGCCCTTCAGACTAATGAAAAACTGTTTTTT
-	TRBV10-3	TRBJ2-2	few	16	CAISESSGAAGGELFF	TGTGCCATCAGTGAGTCGTCAGGGGCAGCGGGCGGGGAGCTGTTTTTT
-	TRBV6-2/TRBV6-3	TRBJ2-3	once	16	CASSYLWFRYTDTQYF	TGTGCCAGCAGTTACTTATGGTTCAGGTACACAGATACGCAGTATTTT
-	TRBV29-1	TRBJ2-7	many	13	CSVKPGASYEQYF	TGCAGCGTAAAACCCGGGGCGTCCTACGAGCAGTACTTC
-	TRBV29-1	TRBJ1-1	few	15	CSVEDAGASNTEAFF	TGCAGCGTTGAAGATGCAGGGGCCTCTAACACTGAAGCTTTCTTT
-	TRBV7-9	TRBJ2-3	-	16	CASSLERRSDLDTQYF	TGTGCCAGCAGCTTAGAGCGTCGATCGGATCTAGATACGCAGTATTTT
TRBD2	TRBV10-3	TRBJ2-1	few	14	CAISPGLAENEQFF	TGTGCCATCAGTCCGGGACTAGCGGAAAATGAGCAGTTCTTC
-	TRBV6-5	TRBJ1-4	-	14	CASSYGPVNEKLFF	TGTGCCAGCAGTTACGGCCCAGTTAATGAAAAACTGTTTTTT
-	TRBV5-4	TRBJ2-3	few	16	CASSLAGRAGPDTQYF	TGTGCCAGCAGCTTGGCGGGGCGAGCAGGCCCAGATACGCAGTATTTT
-	TRBV4-1	TRBJ2-2	-	13	CASSPGKGGELFF	TGCGCCAGCAGCCCGGGGAAGGGCGGGGAGCTGTTTTTT
TRBD2	TRBV11-2	TRBJ2-3	-	18	CASSFRGLAGSSTDTQYF	TGTGCCAGCAGCTTTAGGGGACTAGCGGGATCTAGCACAGATACGCAGTATTTT
TRBD2	TRBV9	TRBJ2-1	few	19	CASSFRTGEREVPYNEQFF	TGTGCCAGCAGCTTCCGGACAGGCGAGCGGGAGGTCCCCTACAATGAGCAGTTCTTC
-	TRBV6-2/TRBV6-3	TRBJ2-4	few	17	CASSYAGLKLAKNIQYF	TGTGCCAGCAGTTACGCGGGACTGAAGTTAGCCAAAAACATTCAGTACTTC
-	TRBV14	TRBJ2-2	-	12	CASSMVSGELFF	TGTGCCAGCAGCATGGTCTCCGGGGAGCTGTTTTTT
-	TRBV4-1	TRBJ2-3	-	16	CASSQALAFGTDTQYF	TGCGCCAGCAGCCAAGCCCTAGCCTTCGGCACAGATACGCAGTATTTT
-	TRBV24-1	TRBJ2-3	-	14	CAISDGGLADTQYF	TGTGCCATCAGTGATGGCGGGTTGGCAGATACGCAGTATTTT
TRBD2	TRBV5-1	TRBJ2-2	few	20	CASSLAVVAGGPSNTGELFF	TGCGCCAGCAGCTTGGCCGTGGTAGCGGGAGGGCCGTCGAACACCGGGGAGCTGTTTTTT
TRBD2	TRBV7-2	TRBJ2-1	-	18	CASSAERLAEFSYNEQFF	TGTGCCAGCAGCGCAGAACGACTAGCGGAGTTCTCCTACAATGAGCAGTTCTTC
TRBD2	TRBV29-1	TRBJ2-2	-	13	CSSDGGSTGELFF	TGCAGCAGCGATGGCGGGAGCACCGGGGAGCTGTTTTTT
-	TRBV29-1	TRBJ2-5	-	12	CSAATGGETQYF	TGCAGCGCCGCAACGGGCGGAGAGACCCAGTACTTC
-	TRBV28	TRBJ1-2	few	13	CASSLLGRYGYTF	TGTGCCAGCAGTTTGTTGGGGCGCTATGGCTACACCTTC
TRBD1	TRBV7-8	TRBJ1-1	many	12	CASSLDRVEAFF	TGTGCCAGCAGCTTGGACAGGGTTGAAGCTTTCTTT
TRBD1	TRBV28	TRBJ2-1	few	15	CASRLGTGVYNEQFF	TGTGCCAGCCGATTGGGGACAGGGGTCTACAATGAGCAGTTCTTC
-	TRBV10-3	TRBJ2-3	-	12	CAVSLTEDTQYF	TGTGCCGTCAGCCTCACAGAAGATACGCAGTATTTT
TRBD1	TRBV20-1	TRBJ2-7	-	13	CSAGDSEVYEQYF	TGCAGTGCCGGGGACAGTGAGGTCTACGAGCAGTACTTC
-	TRBV2	TRBJ2-2	few	14	CASKANANTGELFF	TGTGCCAGCAAGGCGAACGCGAACACCGGGGAGCTGTTTTTT
-	TRBV20-1	TRBJ2-3	few	12	CSAPRVTDTQYF	TGCAGTGCCCCCCGGGTCACAGATACGCAGTATTTT
-	TRBV25-1	TRBJ2-4	-	13	CASRPPAKNIQYF	TGTGCCAGCAGGCCCCCAGCCAAAAACATTCAGTACTTC
TRBD2	TRBV29-1	TRBJ2-2	-	15	CSVVKTSGATGELFF	TGCAGCGTTGTCAAGACTAGCGGGGCCACCGGGGAGCTGTTTTTT
-	TRBV20-1	TRBJ1-2	few	15	CSARDPGAWDYGYTF	TGCAGTGCTAGAGATCCAGGGGCTTGGGACTATGGCTACACCTTC